The rows below give T cell receptor beta chains drawn from one sample of a study of blood T cells in healthy people across ages. Each CDR3 protein is one row after TCRdb ran MiXCR on the 5' RACE reads. The data show about 2 million distinct CDR3 sequences, just under 50% seen once. Sequencing input: blood. The receptors derive from a middle-aged woman in good health. Each CDR3 is given with its conserved first and last residue. A D gene is named only where the DNA matches it firmly. Only part of the rows carry a size: once, few, many, or a class if the clone is expanded.

D: -; J: TRBJ2-3; size: -; V: TRBV20-1; CDR3: CSAIRRVSPTDTQYF
D: TRBD2; J: TRBJ2-7; size: -; V: TRBV7-8; CDR3: CASGFGLAGIYEQYF
D: TRBD1; J: TRBJ2-1; size: -; V: TRBV5-6; CDR3: CASSTRDRFFYNEQFF
D: -; J: TRBJ2-1; size: few; V: TRBV29-1; CDR3: CSVERRGRHNEQFF
D: -; J: TRBJ1-2; size: -; V: TRBV6-6; CDR3: CASSFGLSGYIF
D: -; J: TRBJ1-2; size: -; V: TRBV10-1; CDR3: CARPDPNEGGPNYGYTF
D: -; J: TRBJ1-5; size: -; V: TRBV20-1; CDR3: CSAFDYGPNQPQHF
D: TRBD1; J: TRBJ2-7; size: -; V: TRBV27; CDR3: CASSSPWQGVGEQYF
D: -; J: TRBJ2-7; size: -; V: TRBV4-1; CDR3: CASSQVLGDLRNAYEQYF
D: -; J: TRBJ2-1; size: few; V: TRBV18; CDR3: CASSPAAYNEQFF
D: -; J: TRBJ2-7; size: -; V: TRBV12-3/TRBV12-4; CDR3: CASRKSGPVYEQYF
D: -; J: TRBJ2-5; size: -; V: TRBV20-1; CDR3: CSASEAGHQGETQYF
D: TRBD1; J: TRBJ2-1; size: -; V: TRBV20-1; CDR3: CSAGPGQGNEQFF
D: -; J: -; size: -; V: TRBV4-3; CDR3: CASSQDLKATYEQYF
D: -; J: TRBJ2-7; size: -; V: TRBV6-5; CDR3: CASSYSQGGCEQYF
D: -; J: TRBJ2-7; size: -; V: TRBV7-2; CDR3: CASSGHFRGNYEQYF
D: TRBD1; J: TRBJ2-7; size: -; V: TRBV28; CDR3: CARYKDRGSYEQYF
D: TRBD2; J: TRBJ2-3; size: once; V: TRBV7-9; CDR3: CASSLGLAGGGGDTRYF
D: -; J: TRBJ1-2; size: once; V: TRBV20-1; CDR3: CSALLLQQTPNYGYTF
D: TRBD1; J: TRBJ2-3; size: -; V: TRBV6-1; CDR3: CASSRTGRDTQYF
D: TRBD2; J: TRBJ2-3; size: -; V: TRBV7-6; CDR3: CTSSVASGSTDTQYF
D: TRBD2; J: TRBJ2-5; size: -; V: TRBV29-1; CDR3: CSVDRGVETQYF
D: TRBD2; J: TRBJ2-3; size: -; V: TRBV4-3; CDR3: CASSQGTLAGTDTQYF
D: -; J: TRBJ1-1; size: -; V: TRBV6-5; CDR3: CASTLTKNTEAFF
D: -; J: TRBJ2-3; size: -; V: TRBV9; CDR3: CASNVSPSTDTQYF
D: -; J: TRBJ2-7; size: many; V: TRBV10-3; CDR3: CAISEVDEQYF
D: -; J: TRBJ1-1; size: -; V: TRBV7-2; CDR3: CASSWSTVVEAFF
D: -; J: TRBJ1-4; size: once; V: TRBV3-1; CDR3: CASRPTSARGINEKLFF
D: TRBD1; J: TRBJ2-3; size: once; V: TRBV18; CDR3: CASSRGTGMGDTQYF
D: TRBD1; J: TRBJ2-1; size: -; V: TRBV27; CDR3: CASSRGQGAPSSYNEQFF
D: -; J: TRBJ2-7; size: -; V: TRBV14; CDR3: CASSPTRGANNEQYF
D: -; J: -; size: -; V: TRBV5-6; CDR3: CASRGELAANQETQYF
D: -; J: TRBJ1-5; size: -; V: TRBV4-2; CDR3: CASSQDSPTDQPQHF
D: TRBD1; J: TRBJ1-4; size: -; V: TRBV7-9; CDR3: CASSSKDRGKSTNEKLFF
D: TRBD2; J: TRBJ2-1; size: -; V: TRBV11-2; CDR3: CASSHGTRHNEQFF
D: -; J: TRBJ2-1; size: -; V: TRBV4-3; CDR3: CASSQGLVRYEQFF
D: -; J: TRBJ1-4; size: -; V: TRBV27; CDR3: CASSLQRATNEKLFF
D: -; J: TRBJ1-1; size: -; V: TRBV13; CDR3: CASSLRFTVPNTEAFF
D: TRBD1; J: TRBJ2-6; size: -; V: TRBV18; CDR3: CATSGQTTGANVLTF
D: TRBD1; J: -; size: -; V: TRBV4-2; CDR3: CASSQDDRVGEQYF
D: -; J: TRBJ2-7; size: -; V: TRBV4-3; CDR3: CASSQDVGSPKSYEQYF